What follows are 32 T cell receptor beta chains derived from one specimen sequenced in a study of T cells after yellow fever vaccination. TCRdb analysed the 5' RACE reads with MiXCR anew, one entry per CDR3 protein. The data hold hundreds of thousands of distinct CDR3 sequences, with over 9% observed a single time. Specimen: PBMCs, collected on the day of the yellow fever booster vaccination. All receptors derive from a man aged 25-40 years who received the YFV17D yellow fever vaccine.

This clonotype was counted only a few times. V usage is TRBV21-1 and J usage is TRBJ2-4. TRBV21-1 is reported as a pseudogene. This CDR3 has 17 residues. DNA for the CDR3: TGTGCCAGCAGCAAAGTTTGGCAGCGGCTAGCCAAAAACATTCAGTACTTC. Residues: CASSKVWQRLAKNIQYF.

The chain links TRBV20-1 to TRBJ1-1; D uncertain. The V gene lost 3 bases and the J gene lost 4 bases, with 12 bases spanning the gap. Germline CDR1 is DFQATT and CDR2 is SNEGSKA (reference sequence). This CDR3 contains 13 residues. The CDR3 reads CSASLVLSTEAFF. In DNA form, the CDR3 reads TGCAGTGCTAGTCTGGTGTTGAGCACTGAAGCTTTCTTT.

This clonotype was seen a few times. CDR3 region: CASGLFPTVMNTEAFF. In DNA, the CDR3 is TGTGCTAGTGGTTTGTTTCCGACAGTTATGAACACTGAAGCTTTCTTT. This chain connects TRBV12-5 to TRBJ1-1, with a weak D call TRBD1 (5 bases). CDR3 size: 16 residues. The ends were cut back, 2 bases at V and 0 bases at J, with 13 bases in the middle. CDR1 LGHNT and CDR2 FRNRAP come from the germline V gene.

The rearrangement uses TRBV6-2 or TRBV6-3 and TRBJ1-1, with no clear D. CDR3 length: 11 residues. Germline values: CDR1 MNHEY, CDR2 SVGEGT. With 5 bases removed from V and 10 bases from J, the gap between germline ends came to 11 bases. CDR3 sequence: CASSHGGVAFF. Here the CDR3 DNA reads TGTGCCAGCAGTCACGGCGGGGTAGCTTTCTTT.

J is TRBJ2-1 and V is TRBV27; D could derive from TRBD1 or TRBD2 (5 bases each). The CDR3 runs 14 residues. Per germline, CDR1 MNHEY and CDR2 SMNVEV (reference sequence). Trimming left V 1 base short and J 10 bases short, with 14 bases between. The CDR3 coding sequence is TGTGCCAGCAGTTTATTTGATGACAGAGGGGAGCAGTTCTTC. Translating gives CASSLFDDRGEQFF.

The J gene is TRBJ2-3, the V gene TRBV7-2; D possibly corresponds to TRBD1 (5 bases). Germline CDR1 SGHTA, CDR2 FQGNSA. V was shortened by 8 bases and J by 4 bases, with 16 bases between the two germline ends. CDR3 size: 14 residues. The DNA for the CDR3 is TGTGCCAGCGGCATGGGGCAGGGCTCAGATACGCAGTATTTT. Residues: CASGMGQGSDTQYF.

This clonotype was recorded a few times. The rearrangement links TRBV14 to TRBJ2-7; D gene unclear. CDR3 length equals 14 residues. V was pared by 0 bases and J by 5 bases, with 11 bases between. The germline CDR1 and CDR2 sequences are SGHDN and FVKESK. DNA for the CDR3: TGTGCCAGCAGCCAAGATTATCCTTTCAACGAGCAGTACTTC. It is translated as CASSQDYPFNEQYF.

There are a few counts of this clonotype. The rearrangement uses TRBV7-2 and TRBJ2-7; 7 bases are shared with TRBD1. This CDR3 comprises 14 residues. CDR1 and CDR2 (germline): SGHTA, FQGNSA. The J segment lost 0 bases and the V segment lost 4 bases, leaving 3 bases of the junction unmatched. DNA of the CDR3: TGTGCCAGCAGCTACAGGGGATCCTCCTACGAGCAGTACTTC. It yields the protein CASSYRGSSYEQYF.

This chain connects TRBV5-1 to TRBJ2-7; D is perhaps TRBD2 (6 bases). CDR3 size: 16 residues. Between the trimmed V and J ends, which lost 3 bases and 0 bases, there was a span of 16 bases. Germline values: CDR1 SGHRS, CDR2 YFSETQ. The CDR3 nucleotides read TGCGCCAGCAGCTGGGGAAGTAGCGGCAACTCCTACGAGCAGTACTTC. Protein sequence: CASSWGSSGNSYEQYF. Drawing the rest from reference TRBV5-1 and TRBJ2-7, the complete variable domain is KAGVTQTPRYLIKTRGQQVTLSCSPISGHRSVSWYQQTPGQGLQFLFEYFSETQRNKGNFPGRFSGRQFSNSRSEMNVSTLELGDSALYLCASSWGSSGNSYEQYFGPGTRLTVT.

This chain uses TRBV5-1 with TRBJ2-7; D possibly corresponds to TRBD1 (6 bases). Trimming cost V 0 bases and J 0 bases, with 13 bases left between them. The CDR3 covers 16 residues. Germline CDR1 SGHRS, CDR2 YFSETQ. CDR3 DNA: TGCGCCAGCAGCTTGGAGGGCGGACAGAGCTCCTACGAGCAGTACTTC. Protein sequence: CASSLEGGQSSYEQYF.

CDR3 protein: CASSPLVSAGGETYNEQFF. The CDR3 bases are TGTGCCAGCAGCCCGTTAGTATCGGCGGGAGGGGAAACCTACAATGAGCAGTTCTTC. The gene calls are TRBV11-1 and TRBJ2-1; 9 bases are a match to TRBD2. Germline lookup yields CDR1 SGHAT and CDR2 FQDESV (reference sequence). The CDR3 has 19 residues. After removal of 5 bases from V and 2 bases from J, the junction contained 16 bases not matched to a gene.

The CDR3 region is CSAFLFGQGNEAFF. Here the CDR3 DNA reads TGCAGTGCTTTCCTCTTTGGCCAGGGGAACGAAGCTTTCTTT. The chain combines TRBV20-1 with TRBJ1-1, with D possibly TRBD1 on 6 matching bases. V shed 5 bases and J shed 8 bases, with 21 bases lying between them. From germline, CDR1 is DFQATT and CDR2 SNEGSKA (reference sequence). The CDR3 consists of 14 residues.

V gene TRBV3-1 combines with J gene TRBJ1-6; D is unresolved. The germline V gene encodes CDR1 LGHDT and CDR2 YNNKEL (reference sequence). V lost 6 bases to trimming and J lost 7 bases, with 7 bases between them. This CDR3 is built from 12 residues. CDR3 nucleotide sequence: TGTGCCAGCAGGGAGAAAAATTCACCCCTCCACTTT. Its translation is CASREKNSPLHF.

This clonotype was counted a few times. This sequence joins TRBV5-1 and TRBJ2-5, with TRBD2 matching 11 bases. Germline values: CDR1 SGHRS, CDR2 YFSETQ. The CDR3 has 15 residues. The J segment lost 4 bases and the V segment lost 4 bases, leaving 6 bases of the junction unmatched. CDR3 sequence reads: CASSTIAGGPETQYF. CDR3 DNA: TGCGCCAGCAGCACTATAGCGGGAGGGCCAGAGACCCAGTACTTC. Drawing the rest from reference TRBV5-1 and TRBJ2-5, the complete variable domain is KAGVTQTPRYLIKTRGQQVTLSCSPISGHRSVSWYQQTPGQGLQFLFEYFSETQRNKGNFPGRFSGRQFSNSRSEMNVSTLELGDSALYLCASSTIAGGPETQYFGPGTRLLVL.

The V gene is TRBV4-3, the J gene TRBJ2-6, with unresolved D. V lost 1 base to trimming and J lost 4 bases, with 2 bases between them. The germline CDR1 and CDR2 sequences are LGHNA and YSLEER. This CDR3 spans 13 amino acids. The CDR3 bases are TGCGCCAGCAGCCAAGTAGGGGCCAACGTCCTGACTTTC. Amino acid sequence: CASSQVGANVLTF.

This clonotype was seen more than once but under ten times. A much larger clonotype is one base distant, so this may be a read error. This chain joins TRBV6-1 and TRBJ1-1, with D uncertain. The V end lost 7 bases, the J end lost 1 base, and 4 bases lay between the germline ends. This CDR3 contains 11 residues. Germline V gene sequence: CDR1 MNHNS, CDR2 SASEGT. CDR3 DNA: TGTGCCAGCAAAGGGAACACTGAAGCTTTCTTT. Its protein is CASKGNTEAFF.

The V gene is TRBV5-1, the J gene TRBJ2-7; D is possibly TRBD1 or TRBD2 (5 bases each). The CDR3 has 13 amino acids. CDR1 SGHRS and CDR2 YFSETQ come from the germline V gene. Trimming cost V 7 bases and J 5 bases, with 16 bases left between them. The CDR3 loop is CASRDPGRHEQYF. CDR3 in DNA: TGCGCCAGCCGGGACCCTGGTAGGCACGAGCAGTACTTC. The whole variable domain, filled in from reference TRBV5-1 and TRBJ2-7, reads KAGVTQTPRYLIKTRGQQVTLSCSPISGHRSVSWYQQTPGQGLQFLFEYFSETQRNKGNFPGRFSGRQFSNSRSEMNVSTLELGDSALYLCASRDPGRHEQYFGPGTRLTVT.

This clonotype appeared a few times. The chain employs TRBV2 and TRBJ2-3; the D is unclear. Germline loops: CDR1 SNHLY, CDR2 FYNNEI. This CDR3 comprises 13 residues. V was shortened by 9 bases and J by 1 base, with 11 bases between the two germline ends. CDR3 in DNA: TGTGCCAGGTCCGCCCTTGGCACAGATACGCAGTATTTT. Translating it yields CARSALGTDTQYF.

The J gene is TRBJ2-3, the V gene TRBV6-1, with 10 nucleotides matching TRBD1. CDR1 is MNHNS and CDR2 is SASEGT in the germline V gene. V lost 7 bases and J lost 5; bases outside the gene matches: 15. This CDR3 is built from 17 residues. The chain's CDR3 is CASTERDRGGVGDTQYF. The CDR3 DNA is TGTGCCAGCACGGAAAGGGACAGGGGAGGGGTAGGAGATACGCAGTATTTT.

In this sample, this clonotype turned up a few times. V and J are TRBV10-3 and TRBJ2-3, with a tentative D call TRBD1 (5 bases). V lost 0 bases and J lost 3, with 16 bases in between. CDR3 length: 17 amino acids. Per the germline V gene, CDR1 is ENHRY and CDR2 is SYGVKD. CDR3 protein: CAISESGPRGRTDTQYF. The CDR3 DNA reads TGTGCCATCAGTGAGTCGGGGCCCAGAGGTAGGACAGATACGCAGTATTTT.

The chain employs TRBV5-1 and TRBJ2-5; D is possibly TRBD1 (5 bases). From germline, CDR1 is SGHRS and CDR2 YFSETQ. V shed 2 bases and J shed 5 bases, with 19 bases lying between them. The CDR3 length is 16 residues. The CDR3 nucleotides are TGCGCCAGCAGCTTAGAAGGCCATGGGGCAGGGGAGACCCAGTACTTC. Translation: CASSLEGHGAGETQYF.

The rearrangement joins TRBV5-1 to TRBJ1-1; D unresolved. This CDR3 is 15 amino acids long. From germline, CDR1 is SGHRS and CDR2 YFSETQ. Trimming stripped 2 bases from V and 4 bases from J, with 15 bases between. CDR3 sequence: CASSLEKGGSTEAFF. CDR3 nucleotide sequence: TGCGCCAGCAGCTTAGAGAAGGGCGGCAGCACTGAAGCTTTCTTT.

The gene calls are TRBV7-9 and TRBJ2-7; no definite D call. V was shortened by 1 base and J by 6 bases, with 16 bases between the two germline ends. CDR3 length: 15 amino acids. The germline gives CDR1 SEHNR, CDR2 FQNEAQ (reference sequence). CDR3 DNA sequence: TGTGCCAGCAGCTTAGTTGGGATATCCGGCCCCGAGCAGTACTTC. Encoded protein: CASSLVGISGPEQYF.

In its sample, this clonotype was seen a few times. This sequence joins TRBV6-2 or TRBV6-3 and TRBJ2-7; D is perhaps TRBD1 (5 bases). Germline assignment: CDR1 MNHEY and CDR2 SVGEGT. This CDR3 has 14 amino acids. The V and J ends lost 2 bases and 5 bases respectively, with 13 bases between them. CDR3 DNA: TGTGCCAGCAGTTACGGCGCAGGGCTGGACGAGCAGTACTTC. Protein product: CASSYGAGLDEQYF.

This chain uses TRBV2 with TRBJ2-7, with 9 bases aligning to TRBD2. Germline V lookup: CDR1 SNHLY, CDR2 FYNNEI. This CDR3 has 16 residues. V dropped 4 bases and J dropped 5; count of bases not matched to a gene: 12. The chain's CDR3 is CASSGSPAGGGNEQYF. CDR3 nucleotide sequence: TGTGCCAGCAGTGGCTCCCCAGCGGGAGGAGGAAACGAGCAGTACTTC.

The chain is built from TRBV5-5 and TRBJ2-7, with TRBD1 as a possible D gene (6 bases). Trimming took off 4 bases at V and 4 bases at J, with 18 bases between the two ends. The CDR3 length is 15 residues. CDR1 and CDR2 (germline): SGHKS, YYEKEE (reference sequence). CDR3 region: CASSRSVTGTYEQYF. The DNA for the CDR3 is TGTGCCAGCAGCCGCTCCGTGACAGGAACATACGAGCAGTACTTC.

The V and J genes are TRBV4-3 and TRBJ2-1; maybe TRBD2 (5 bases). From germline, CDR1 is LGHNA and CDR2 YSLEER. The ends were cut back, 3 bases at V and 7 bases at J, with 16 bases in the middle. The CDR3 is made up of 15 amino acids. CDR3 loop: CASSHLMGARNEQFF. DNA for the CDR3: TGCGCCAGCAGCCACCTCATGGGAGCTCGGAATGAGCAGTTCTTC.

This CDR3 reads CATSRDRAGVADTQYF. CDR3 DNA: TGTGCCACCAGCAGAGATCGCGCGGGAGTGGCAGATACGCAGTATTTT. The gene calls are TRBV15 and TRBJ2-3, with TRBD2 matching 7 bases. Trimming removed 0 bases from V and 4 bases from J; junction bases left unmatched: 7. Germline values: CDR1 LNHNV, CDR2 YYDKDF (reference sequence). The CDR3 loop spans 16 amino acids. The full variable domain, in which reference TRBV15 and TRBJ2-3 provide the parts outside the CDR3, is DAMVIQNPRYQVTQFGKPVTLSCSQTLNHNVMYWYQQKSSQAPKLLFHYYDKDFNNEADTPDNFQSRRPNTSFCFLDIRSPGLGDTAMYLCATSRDRAGVADTQYFGPGTRLTVL.

This clonotype has only a few counts. The chain combines TRBV5-1 with TRBJ2-7; 9 bases match TRBD1. The CDR3 has 15 amino acids. With V trimmed by 2 bases and J by 6 bases, 9 bases remained unmatched. The germline V gene has CDR1 SGHRS and CDR2 YFSETQ. This CDR3 reads CASSFLTGGGGEQYF. Here the CDR3 DNA reads TGCGCCAGCAGCTTCCTGACAGGGGGAGGTGGCGAGCAGTACTTC. Based on the CDR3 plus reference TRBV5-1 and TRBJ2-7, the full variable domain is KAGVTQTPRYLIKTRGQQVTLSCSPISGHRSVSWYQQTPGQGLQFLFEYFSETQRNKGNFPGRFSGRQFSNSRSEMNVSTLELGDSALYLCASSFLTGGGGEQYFGPGTRLTVT.

The rearrangement links TRBV7-2 to TRBJ2-7; D call uncertain. V lost 4 bases to trimming and J lost 3 bases, with 16 bases between them. The CDR3 has 15 amino acids. Germline-derived CDR1 and CDR2 are SGHTA and FQGNSA. CDR3 sequence reads: CASSSAASMLYEQYF. The CDR3 nucleotides are TGTGCCAGCAGCTCGGCGGCTAGTATGCTCTACGAGCAGTACTTC.

This clonotype was counted only a few times. The gene calls are TRBV3-1 and TRBJ2-7; D call uncertain. Trimming pared 0 bases from V and 3 bases from J, leaving 9 bases between. The CDR3 covers 14 residues. Germline values: CDR1 LGHDT, CDR2 YNNKEL (reference sequence). CDR3 region: CASSQDEDYYEQYF. The CDR3 DNA sequence: TGTGCCAGCAGCCAAGATGAGGATTACTACGAGCAGTACTTC.

This clonotype has a handful of counts. This rearrangement joins TRBV3-1 to TRBJ2-7, with TRBD1 identical over 7 bases. CDR1 is LGHDT, CDR2 YNNKEL, per germline (reference sequence). The trim removed 0 bases at V and 4 bases at J, leaving 6 bases unmatched. The CDR3 sequence is 15 residues long. The CDR3 DNA is TGTGCCAGCAGCCAAGAATGGGACAGCCCTTACGAGCAGTACTTC. Its translation is CASSQEWDSPYEQYF.